This T cell receptor beta chain emerged from a study of blood T cell repertoires in COVID-19. The table came from immunoSEQ multiplex PCR; TCRdb's copy has only in-frame clones and leaves some out. Of 150,000 to 180,000 clones in the sample, approximately 83% are singletons; the top ten hold 9% to 14%. CDR1 and CDR2 from the germline V gene are LGHDT and YNNKEL (reference sequence). V was pared by 0 bases and J by 13 bases, with 15 bases between. The CDR3 runs to 14 residues. Sequencing was done on a sample of peripheral blood. This chain uses TRBV3-1 (or the pseudogene TRBV3-2) with TRBJ2-2; no firm D call. This TCR was recovered from a woman aged 60 to 75 with COVID-19, enrolled during active disease. The CDR3 is CASSQDDSKVGLFF. The CDR3 DNA reads as TGTGCCAGCAGCCAAGACGACTCGAAAGTAGGGCTGTTTTTT.